These T cell receptor beta chains were read from a single sample in a study of sequential checkpoint blockade in melanoma. Clones were read by immunoSEQ multiplex PCR, and TCRdb kept only the in-frame ones, dropping some. The data show tens of thousands of clones, with roughly 80% seen just once and around 30% held by the top ten. The starting material was CD8+ T cells sorted from blood (inferred from file names), obtained from a patient given nivolumab and ipilimumab in sequence. All receptors come from a human donor with melanoma. Both conserved end residues are part of each CDR3. Each record gives: V gene, clone size, D gene, J gene, CDR3 DNA, CDR3 protein. D genes are given only for firm matches. The size entry is marked missing in some rows and otherwise reads once, few, many or a size class.

TRBV4-2,.,TRBD2,TRBJ2-1,TGTGCCAGCAGCCAAGATGTAGCGGGAGGGGGCAATGAGCAGTTCTTC,CASSQDVAGGGNEQFF
TRBV10-2,few,TRBD2,TRBJ2-7,TGCGCCGGTGGGAGGGAGATGCACGAGCAGTACTTC,CAGGREMHEQYF
TRBV27,.,TRBD1,TRBJ1-2,TGTGCCAGCAGTCTCGGGACAGGGAGTAGCTACACCTTC,CASSLGTGSSYTF
TRBV7-2,.,.,TRBJ1-1,TGTGCCAGCAGCTTAGATCCAGGGAACACTGAAGCTTTCTTT,CASSLDPGNTEAFF
TRBV19,.,TRBD1,TRBJ2-2,TGTGCCCCAGAGATTAGGGCCAGGGGGCCTTTAGACACCGGGGAGCTGTTTTTT,CAPEIRARGPLDTGELFF
TRBV27,once,TRBD2,TRBJ2-1,TGTGCCAGCAGTGGGACTAGCGGGACCTATGGGCAGTTCTTC,CASSGTSGTYGQFF
TRBV6-5,.,.,TRBJ2-7,TGTGCCAGCACTTTTACAGGCGAGCAGTACTTC,CASTFTGEQYF
TRBV27,.,TRBD1,TRBJ2-7,TGTGCCAGCAGTTCCTGGGGGGGACAGGGGGTCCACGAGCAGTACTTC,CASSSWGGQGVHEQYF
TRBV7-2,.,TRBD2,TRBJ2-5,TGTGCCAGCAGCTTAGAGGGGGGACTAGCGGGAGGGCCCCCCCGGACCCAGTACTTC,CASSLEGGLAGGPPRTQYF
TRBV6-5,.,TRBD2,TRBJ2-4,TGTGCCAGCAGCCCGGGGGGAGCCAAAAACATTCAGTACTTC,CASSPGGAKNIQYF
TRBV27,.,.,TRBJ2-1,TGTGCCAGCAGTTTAAGGAGGGGAAAGTACAATGAGCAGTTCTTC,CASSLRRGKYNEQFF
TRBV6-5,.,.,TRBJ2-2,TGTGCCAGCACTAGTGCCGGGGAGCTGTTTTTT,CASTSAGELFF
TRBV28,.,.,TRBJ1-4,TGTGCCAGCAGTTTCGGGGAGAGGAATGAAAAACTGTTTTTT,CASSFGERNEKLFF
TRBV13,.,TRBD2,TRBJ2-5,TGTGCCAGCAGCTCGCCCCTAGCGGGACAGAGGGAGACCCAGTACTTC,CASSSPLAGQRETQYF
TRBV14,few,.,TRBJ1-5,TGTGCCAGCAGCGTCGGCGGGGTAGGCAATCAGCCCCAGCATTTT,CASSVGGVGNQPQHF
TRBV6-5,many,TRBD1,TRBJ2-5,TGTGCCAGCAGTCCAACAGGGGGCATTGAGACCCAGTACTTC,CASSPTGGIETQYF
TRBV10-3,.,TRBD2,TRBJ2-5,TGTGCCATCAGGTCAAGCGGGGGGGCACTAGAGACCCAGTACTTC,CAIRSSGGALETQYF
TRBV6-5,.,.,TRBJ1-2,TGTGCCAGCGCCTGGAAGGGGCAGGGTGGCTACACCTTC,CASAWKGQGGYTF
TRBV25-1,once,TRBD1,TRBJ2-1,TGTGCCAGCCGGGACAGGTTGTATGAGCAGTTCTTC,CASRDRLYEQFF
TRBV10-3,.,.,TRBJ1-6,TGTGCCATCAGTGATCATGACAGTCAATATAATTCACCCCTCCACTTT,CAISDHDSQYNSPLHF
TRBV10-1,.,TRBD2,TRBJ2-7,TGCGCCAGCAGTGAGGGTAGCGGGGGCTTCGACGAGCAGTACTTC,CASSEGSGGFDEQYF
TRBV5-6,.,.,TRBJ2-7,TGTGCCAGCAGCTATTCTAGTGGCGGGACGGTGCAGTACTTC,CASSYSSGGTVQYF
TRBV10-3,.,TRBD1,TRBJ2-3,TGTGCCATCAGTGTAACAGGGGGAAGGGATACGCAGTATTTT,CAISVTGGRDTQYF
TRBV27,.,.,TRBJ2-7,TGTGCCAGCAGTTCAGGGATTGGCTACGAGCAGTACTTC,CASSSGIGYEQYF
TRBV2,.,.,TRBJ2-3,TGTGCCAGCTGGGAGCTAGCAGATACGCAGTATTTT,CASWELADTQYF
TRBV10-1,.,.,TRBJ1-1,TGCGCCAGCAGATCAGGGGAGCCGAACACTGAAGCTTTCTTT,CASRSGEPNTEAFF
TRBV27,once,TRBD1,TRBJ2-2,TGTGCCAGCAGTTTATCGAGGGGGACAGGGGCCACCGGGGAGCTGTTTTTT,CASSLSRGTGATGELFF
TRBV9,.,.,TRBJ1-3,TGTGCCAGCAGCGTAGTTGCGGGGGCTGGAAACACCATATATTTT,CASSVVAGAGNTIYF
TRBV10-2,.,.,TRBJ2-5,TGCGCCAGCAGGGCGGCCCGGGACACCCAAGAGACCCAGTACTTC,CASRAARDTQETQYF
TRBV19,.,TRBD2,TRBJ2-3,TGTGCCAGTAGTATAGGGCCGGCTAGCGGGGTTAGCACAGATACGCAGTATTTT,CASSIGPASGVSTDTQYF